The rows below give T cell receptor beta chains drawn from one sample of a study of T cells in Graves' hyperthyroidism and ophthalmopathy. TCRdb re-called the multiplex PCR reads with MiXCR, one entry per CDR3 protein. The sample consists of almost 600,000 distinct CDR3 sequences, about 15% of them appearing once. Sequenced input: blood. The receptors originated from a woman in her 30s with Graves' hyperthyroidism that later progressed to Graves' ophthalmopathy. CDR3s include the opening cysteine and the closing phenylalanine or tryptophan. The D gene is left open where the match is weak. Part of the rows lack a size; the others show once, few, many or a class for expanded clones.

v_call	clone_size	d_call	j_call	cdr3_length	cdr3_nt	cdr3_aa
TRBV27	few	TRBD1	TRBJ2-7	12	TGTGCCAGCAGGTGGACAGGGGGCGAGCAGTACTTC	CASRWTGGEQYF
TRBV20-1	few	.	TRBJ2-5	16	TGCAGTGCTAGAGGCTCCCCCGGGGCGTTGGGGGAGACCCAGTACTTC	CSARGSPGALGETQYF
TRBV7-2	.	TRBD2	TRBJ2-1	19	TGTGCCAGCAGCCTAGCCGGGACTAGCGGGAGGGCCGGGTGCAATGAGCAGTTCTTC	CASSLAGTSGRAGCNEQFF
TRBV6-1	.	.	TRBJ1-4	16	TGTGCCAGCAGTGAAGAAATCCATGCAACTAATGAAAAACTGTTTTTT	CASSEEIHATNEKLFF
TRBV24-1	.	TRBD2	TRBJ2-2	17	TGTGCCACCAGCCTTCGGCGGGAGGTAATGGGGACCGGGGAGCTGTTTTTT	CATSLRREVMGTGELFF
TRBV2	many	.	TRBJ2-7	12	TGTGCCGGCAGACAGCTCTCCTACGAGCAGTACTTC	CAGRQLSYEQYF
TRBV10-3	many	.	TRBJ2-1	16	TGTGCCATCCGTGGTGGGTCCGGAGACTCCTACAATGAGCAGTTCTTC	CAIRGGSGDSYNEQFF
TRBV29-1	few	.	TRBJ2-3	12	TGCAGCGTTGTTGGCTACACAGATACGCAGTATTTT	CSVVGYTDTQYF
TRBV11-2	many	.	TRBJ2-2	15	TGTGCCAGCAGAACCCTCAGGGGAGCCACCGGGGAGCTGTTTTTT	CASRTLRGATGELFF
TRBV5-1	.	.	TRBJ1-1	14	TGCGCCAGCAGCTCGGACAGACTGAACACTGTAGCTTTCTTT	CASSSDRLNTVAFF
TRBV29-1	.	TRBD2	TRBJ2-1	14	TGCAGCGTTGAATCGACTAGCGGTTACAATGAGCAGTTCTTC	CSVESTSGYNEQFF
TRBV30	many	.	TRBJ2-1	11	TGTGCCTGGAGTGTACTAGGGGAGCAGTTCTTC	CAWSVLGEQFF
TRBV4-2	.	TRBD1	TRBJ1-6	16	TGTGCCAGCAGCCGATTACAGACAGGGGATAATTCACCCCTCCACTTT	CASSRLQTGDNSPLHF
TRBV2	many	.	TRBJ1-4	16	TGTGCCAGCGTCTACGGCCTGGACAGAATAATGAAAAAACTGTTTTTT	CASVYGLDRIMKKLFF
TRBV6-2/TRBV6-3	many	.	TRBJ2-1	13	TGTGCCAGCAGCAGGACCGCCTCACATGAGCAGTTCTTC	CASSRTASHEQFF
TRBV6-1	many	TRBD2	TRBJ2-5	15	TGTGCCAGCAGTGACGGACTAGCGGGAGTAGAGACCCAGTACTTC	CASSDGLAGVETQYF
TRBV30	few	.	TRBJ2-5	16	TGTGCCCTTAATCCCAGGGGAGTAGGGGCCCAAGAGACCCAGTACTTC	CALNPRGVGAQETQYF
TRBV12-3/TRBV12-4	.	.	TRBJ2-1	12	TGTGCCAGCAGTTTCGGGGTACGTGAGCAGTTCTTC	CASSFGVREQFF
TRBV6-6	many	TRBD1	TRBJ2-4	19	TGTGCCAGCAGTTACTCAACAGGGGGCCCTAGGGGTCCCAAAAACATTCAGTACTTC	CASSYSTGGPRGPKNIQYF
TRBV12-3/TRBV12-4	few	.	TRBJ2-7	15	TGTGCCAGCAGTTTAGACTCGGTAGGGCGGAACGAGCAGTACTTC	CASSLDSVGRNEQYF
TRBV20-1	many	.	TRBJ2-7	11	TGCAGTGCTAGTTGGGGCTACGAGCAGTACTTC	CSASWGYEQYF
TRBV7-3	many	TRBD2	TRBJ2-2	16	TGTGCCAGCAGCTCCCAGCGGGAGGGCCTCACCGGGGAGCTGTTTTTT	CASSSQREGLTGELFF
TRBV5-8	many	.	TRBJ2-5	14	TGTGCCAGCAGCTTGGTGTTCTTGGGGGAGACCCAGTACTTC	CASSLVFLGETQYF
TRBV30	.	.	TRBJ1-5	12	TGTGCCTGGAGTGTAGACGCGCAGCCCCAGCATTTT	CAWSVDAQPQHF
TRBV20-1	.	.	TRBJ2-7	13	TGCAGTGCTAGAGAGGGCAGTCTGGGCGAGCAGTACTTC	CSAREGSLGEQYF
TRBV19	.	.	TRBJ2-6	14	TGTGCCAGTAGTATTTCCAGGGTTGCCAACGTCCTGACTTTC	CASSISRVANVLTF
TRBV20-1	many	.	TRBJ1-3	14	TGCAGTGCCTTAAACGGGGGTGCTGGAAACACCATATATTTT	CSALNGGAGNTIYF
TRBV9	many	TRBD2	TRBJ2-1	18	TGTGCCAGCAGCGTAGGGCTAGCGGGCACCAACACCTACAATGAGCAGTTCTTC	CASSVGLAGTNTYNEQFF
TRBV7-2	.	TRBD2	TRBJ2-2	17	TGTGCCAGCAGCCGGGGGGCTAAGCGGGGGTACACCGGGGAGCTGTTTTTT	CASSRGAKRGYTGELFF
TRBV12-3/TRBV12-4	many	.	TRBJ1-4	13	TGTGCCAGCACCCTCCAGGAGGATGAAAAACTGTTTTTT	CASTLQEDEKLFF
TRBV6-2/TRBV6-3	many	TRBD2	TRBJ2-2	16	TGTGCCAGCAGTTACTCAGGCGGGAGAAATACCGGGGAGCTGTTTTTT	CASSYSGGRNTGELFF
TRBV19	many	.	TRBJ1-5	15	TGTGCCAGTAGCCTCGGCGCGCAGGGACATCAGCCCCAGCATTTT	CASSLGAQGHQPQHF